These 32 T cell receptor beta chains share one sample of origin, sequenced in a study of follicular helper T cells after annual influenza vaccination (dated by TCRdb to the late 2010s). Library construction relied on the immunoSEQ multiplex PCR assay. Here the immuneACCESS table is served through TCRdb, limited to in-frame sequences with V and J called. Missing clones are a known gap in these copies; in checked studies unresolved V genes cover under half, and the rest lacks a known reason. This sample lists 9,000 to 13,000 clones; less than 80% were detected once. The top ten clonotypes cover approximately 0.88% of the sample. Sample: CXCR5- memory CD4+ T cells sorted from blood, taken 6 weeks after influenza vaccination. What this sample's cell subset or site label stands for: CXCR5- memory CD4 T cells. The source of these receptors is an adult who received the influenza vaccine.

The J gene is TRBJ2-7, the V gene TRBV7-2, with 10 bases identical to TRBD1. V was clipped by 4 bases and J by 9 bases; unmatched bases: 15. CDR1 is SGHTA and CDR2 is FQGNSA in the germline V gene. CDR3 length: 16 residues. CDR3 amino acids: CASSSRSRDRGLVQYF. CDR3 DNA: TGTGCCAGCAGCTCAAGGTCAAGGGACAGGGGTTTAGTGCAGTACTTC.

CDR3 DNA: TGCGCCAGCAGCTTGGTGGGGGGCGGGAGCACTGAAGCTTTCTTT. Its protein product is CASSLVGGGSTEAFF. The gene calls are TRBV5-1 and TRBJ1-1; a possible D gene is TRBD1 (6 bases). CDR1 and CDR2 from the germline V gene are SGHRS and YFSETQ. This CDR3 comprises 15 residues. Deletions cut 0 bases from V and 4 bases from J, with 13 bases between.

This chain joins TRBV15 and TRBJ1-1; D remains ambiguous. Germline-derived CDR1 and CDR2 are LNHNV and YYDKDF (reference sequence). This CDR3 contains 13 residues. The V gene lost 0 bases and the J gene lost 7 bases, with 9 bases spanning the gap. CDR3 sequence: CATSRDVKFEAFF. CDR3 bases: TGTGCCACCAGCAGAGATGTGAAGTTTGAAGCTTTCTTT.

The J gene is TRBJ2-5, the V gene TRBV11-3, with 9 bases lining up with TRBD2. Germline trimming cut 7 bases from V and 5 bases from J; bases unmatched to any gene: 14. Germline CDR1 and CDR2: SGHNT and YENEEA. The CDR3 totals 16 residues. The CDR3 loop is CASIRGSSGGFETQYF. The CDR3 DNA follows: TGTGCCAGCATTAGGGGGAGTAGCGGGGGCTTTGAGACCCAGTACTTC.

This clone was recorded a few times. The chain employs TRBV7-9 and TRBJ1-3, with D uncertain. Trimming stripped 5 bases from V and 0 bases from J, with 20 bases between. The CDR3 has 18 amino acids. Germline CDR1 and CDR2: SEHNR and FQNEAQ (reference sequence). This chain's CDR3 is CASSPRSPGRGSGNTIYF. The CDR3 DNA sequence: TGTGCCAGCAGCCCACGGTCCCCTGGCAGAGGCTCTGGAAACACCATATATTTT.

A single count supports this clone. The gene calls are TRBV7-9 and TRBJ1-2; D gene ambiguous. V shed 5 bases and J shed 6 bases, with 4 bases lying between them. The CDR3 is 10 amino acids. Looked up from germline, CDR1 is SEHNR and CDR2 is FQNEAQ (reference sequence). The CDR3 DNA follows: TGTGCCAGCAGCGAAGATGGCTACACCTTC. Protein product: CASSEDGYTF.

This chain connects TRBV5-4 to TRBJ1-1, with TRBD1 matching over 8 bases. Germline V gene lookup returns CDR1 SGHNT and CDR2 YYREEE (reference sequence). With V trimmed by 5 bases and J by 1 base, 10 bases remained unmatched. This CDR3 spans 16 amino acids. CDR3 nucleotide sequence: TGTGCCAGCAGTCGCGCACAGGGGGGGCAGAACACTGAAGCTTTCTTT. The encoded protein is CASSRAQGGQNTEAFF.

The V call is TRBV5-1, the J call TRBJ1-4; maybe TRBD1 (5 bases). CDR1 is SGHRS and CDR2 is YFSETQ in the germline V gene. V dropped 0 bases and J dropped 8 bases, with 11 bases sitting between them. CDR3 size: 14 residues. The CDR3 DNA is TGCGCCAGCAGCTTGGGAGGGGCTGGGGAAAAACTGTTTTTT. Protein product: CASSLGGAGEKLFF.

The rearrangement joins TRBV6-6 to TRBJ1-3; D remains ambiguous. Germline V gene lookup returns CDR1 MNHNY and CDR2 SVGAGI (reference sequence). The CDR3 has 15 amino acids. With 2 bases removed from V and 0 bases from J, the gap between germline ends came to 8 bases. DNA for the CDR3: TGTGCCAGCAGTTACGCTGCACTCTCTGGAAACACCATATATTTT. Translation gives CASSYAALSGNTIYF.

The J gene is TRBJ1-2, the V gene TRBV7-3, with unresolved D. The CDR3 totals 13 residues. Trimming left V 2 bases short and J 4 bases short, with 8 bases between. The V gene's germline CDR1 is SGHTA and CDR2 FQGTGA. This chain's CDR3 is CASSLDAGYGYTF. The CDR3 coding sequence is TGTGCCAGCAGCTTAGATGCGGGCTATGGCTACACCTTC. Using reference TRBV7-3 and TRBJ1-2 for the parts outside the CDR3, the full variable domain is GAGVSQTPSNKVTEKGKYVELRCDPISGHTALYWYRQSLGQGPEFLIYFQGTGAADDSGLPNDRFFAVRPEGSVSTLKIQRTERGDSAVYLCASSLDAGYGYTFGSGTRLTVV.

The chain uses TRBV9 and TRBJ2-1; TRBD1 might be the D (6 bases). The V and J ends lost 0 bases and 4 bases respectively, with 8 bases between them. This CDR3 is 14 amino acids long. Germline CDR1 and CDR2: SGDLS and YYNGEE. CDR3 region: CASSVGGGYNEQFF. The DNA for the CDR3 is TGTGCCAGCAGCGTAGGAGGGGGATACAATGAGCAGTTCTTC.

This sequence joins TRBV5-4 and TRBJ1-6; D gene unclear. Trimming took 1 base from V and 0 from J, leaving 5 bases between them. The CDR3 is 15 amino acids. Germline CDR1 SGHNT, CDR2 YYREEE (reference sequence). The CDR3 sequence is CASSLLSSYNSPLHF. In nucleotides, the CDR3 is TGTGCCAGCAGCTTGTTGAGCTCCTATAATTCACCCCTCCACTTT.

The CDR3 DNA follows: TGTGCCAGCAGCTTAGAAGACAGGCGACATTCACCCCTCCACTTT. Translated, it gives CASSLEDRRHSPLHF. V gene TRBV7-2 combines with J gene TRBJ1-6; possibly TRBD1 for D (6 bases). Germline lookup yields CDR1 SGHTA and CDR2 FQGNSA. There are 15 residues in the CDR3. V lost 1 base and J 8 bases, leaving 12 bases between the germline ends.

V gene TRBV7-9 combines with J gene TRBJ2-7, with D perhaps matching TRBD1 or TRBD2 (5 bases each). Trimming shortened V by 5 bases and J by 4 bases, and 27 bases separated the two germline ends. The germline CDR1 and CDR2 sequences are SEHNR and FQNEAQ (reference sequence). The CDR3 has 18 amino acids. In DNA form, the CDR3 reads TGTGCCAGCAGCCAAATCAGAAACCGGGACGGAGGAGAATACGAGCAGTACTTC. Amino acids: CASSQIRNRDGGEYEQYF.

The V call is TRBV7-6, the J call TRBJ1-3; D gene ambiguous. Germline CDR1 reads SGHVS; CDR2 reads FNYEAQ. V lost 1 base and J 4 bases, leaving 2 bases between the germline ends. The CDR3 spans 12 residues. As DNA, the CDR3 is TGTGCCAGCAGCTTAGAGGGAAACACCATATATTTT. This codes for CASSLEGNTIYF.

J is TRBJ2-7 and V is TRBV29-1; possibly TRBD1 for D (6 bases). With 4 bases removed from V and 3 bases from J, the gap between germline ends came to 16 bases. The length of the CDR3 is 14 residues. Germline V lookup: CDR1 SQVTM, CDR2 ANQGSEA. The CDR3 sequence is CSVAWDLGGYEQYF. CDR3 DNA sequence: TGCAGCGTTGCTTGGGATTTAGGGGGCTACGAGCAGTACTTC.

V and J are TRBV9 and TRBJ2-1, with D maybe TRBD2 (6 bases). This CDR3 has 15 amino acids. Germline loops: CDR1 SGDLS, CDR2 YYNGEE. V was clipped by 3 bases and J by 4 bases, with 14 bases between them. DNA of the CDR3: TGTGCCAGCAGCGACCCCGGGACTGGTTACAATGAGCAGTTCTTC. This gives the protein CASSDPGTGYNEQFF.

V and J are TRBV7-2 and TRBJ1-2, with no clear D. The CDR3 is made up of 13 amino acids. V lost 5 bases and J lost 2, with 9 bases in between. Germline V lookup: CDR1 SGHTA, CDR2 FQGNSA. In nucleotides, the CDR3 is TGTGCCAGCAGCCTGGACGGGAACTATGGCTACACCTTC. This translates into CASSLDGNYGYTF.

The V gene is TRBV7-6, the J gene TRBJ1-1, with D tentatively TRBD1 (6 bases). The V end lost 5 bases, the J end lost 1 base, and 8 bases lay between the germline ends. This CDR3 comprises 13 residues. Germline assignment: CDR1 SGHVS and CDR2 FNYEAQ. This chain's CDR3 is CASSVQGNTEAFF. The CDR3 DNA reads TGTGCCAGCAGCGTACAGGGGAACACTGAAGCTTTCTTT. Combining the CDR3 with reference TRBV7-6 and TRBJ1-1 gives the whole variable domain GAGVSQSPRYKVTKRGQDVALRCDPISGHVSLYWYRQALGQGPEFLTYFNYEAQQDKSGLPNDRFSAERPEGSISTLTIQRTEQRDSAMYRCASSVQGNTEAFFGQGTRLTVV.

The chain carries TRBV19 and TRBJ2-2; 8 nucleotides line up with TRBD2. The CDR3 has 15 amino acids. The junction had 7 bases not matched to a gene; V was cut back by 6 bases and J by 4 bases. Germline loops: CDR1 LNHDA, CDR2 SQIVND (reference sequence). For the CDR3, the DNA is TGTGCCAGTAGCCCATTAGCGGGATCCACCGGGGAGCTGTTTTTT. Its translation: CASSPLAGSTGELFF. Full variable domain (rest looked up from reference TRBV19 and TRBJ2-2): DGGITQSPKYLFRKEGQNVTLSCEQNLNHDAMYWYRQDPGQGLRLIYYSQIVNDFQKGDIAEGYSVSREKKESFPLTVTSAQKNPTAFYLCASSPLAGSTGELFFGEGSRLTVL.

This clone appeared a few times. V is TRBV4-1 and J is TRBJ1-3, with 7 bases that match TRBD1. V lost 2 bases to trimming and J lost 2 bases; unmatched junction nucleotides: 6. The CDR3 sequence is 16 residues long. Germline assignment: CDR1 MGHRA and CDR2 YSYEKL. The CDR3 bases are TGCGCCAGCAGCCAACGTCAGGGGGGAACTGGAAACACCATATATTTT. As protein: CASSQRQGGTGNTIYF.

The chain links TRBV29-1 to TRBJ1-1; unclear D gene. CDR1 is SQVTM, CDR2 ANQGSEA, per germline. The CDR3 loop spans 12 amino acids. In DNA form, the CDR3 reads TGCAGTGCAAGTCGGGTAGGCACTGAAGCTTTCTTT. Translated: CSASRVGTEAFF.

The J gene is TRBJ2-7, the V gene TRBV6-1; 7 bases align to TRBD2. This CDR3 has 14 residues. The ends lost 2 bases at V and 2 bases at J; junction bases unmatched: 3. Germline assignment: CDR1 MNHNS and CDR2 SASEGT. CDR3 protein: CASSETGGTYEQYF. For the CDR3, the DNA is TGTGCCAGCAGTGAAACGGGGGGAACCTACGAGCAGTACTTC.

This clone was seen only once. The CDR3 nucleotides are TGTGCCAGTAGTATGTCGGCCACCCCTAATGAAAAACTGTTTTTT. It codes for CASSMSATPNEKLFF. The chain links TRBV19 to TRBJ1-4, with D unresolved. The CDR3 runs 15 residues. Trimming left V 3 bases short and J 3 bases short, with 11 bases between. CDR1 and CDR2 from the germline V gene are LNHDA and SQIVND (reference sequence).

The chain carries TRBV4-3 and TRBJ2-2, with D hard to call. The CDR3 totals 13 residues. Trimming stripped 0 bases from V and 5 bases from J, with 4 bases between. Per germline, CDR1 LGHNA and CDR2 YSLEER. Here the CDR3 DNA reads TGCGCCAGCAGCCAAGATAAGACCGGGGAGCTGTTTTTT. Amino acid sequence: CASSQDKTGELFF.

The count of this clone is one. V usage is TRBV7-2 and J usage is TRBJ2-3; no definite D call. Germline V gives CDR1 SGHTA, CDR2 FQGNSA. V gave up 1 base and J gave up 1 base, with 6 bases separating them. CDR3 size: 14 residues. The CDR3 sequence: CASSLDIGTDTQYF. The DNA for the CDR3 is TGTGCCAGCAGCTTAGATATAGGCACAGATACGCAGTATTTT.

The chain has TRBV5-4 and TRBJ1-2, with D unresolved. Germline values: CDR1 SGHNT, CDR2 YYREEE (reference sequence). V was shortened by 0 bases and J by 5 bases, with 5 bases between the two germline ends. The CDR3 runs to 12 residues. For the CDR3, the DNA is TGTGCCAGCAGCTTGGCGGAATATGGCTACACCTTC. Amino acid sequence: CASSLAEYGYTF.

This chain connects TRBV5-1 to TRBJ2-5, with 8 bases lining up with TRBD2. The germline V gene encodes CDR1 SGHRS and CDR2 YFSETQ. The trim removed 5 bases at V and 7 bases at J, leaving 16 bases unmatched. CDR3 length: 16 amino acids. The CDR3 bases are TGCGCCAGCAGAGGGGGGACTAGTTCTACCCTAGGGACCCAGTACTTC. Translation: CASRGGTSSTLGTQYF. The variable domain in full, with the rest retrieved from reference TRBV5-1 and TRBJ2-5, is KAGVTQTPRYLIKTRGQQVTLSCSPISGHRSVSWYQQTPGQGLQFLFEYFSETQRNKGNFPGRFSGRQFSNSRSEMNVSTLELGDSALYLCASRGGTSSTLGTQYFGPGTRLLVL.

The genes are TRBV4-2 and TRBJ2-5; 8 bases line up with TRBD2. CDR1 is LGHNA and CDR2 is YNFKEQ in the germline V gene. CDR3 length equals 16 residues. Losses at the gene ends were 0 bases for V and 1 base for J; bases not matched to a gene: 4. CDR3: CASSQDPGGAQETQYF. CDR3 nucleotide sequence: TGTGCCAGCAGCCAAGATCCGGGGGGGGCCCAAGAGACCCAGTACTTC.

This rearrangement joins TRBV2 to TRBJ2-7; no definite D call. The CDR3 loop spans 14 amino acids. Germline CDR1 is SNHLY and CDR2 is FYNNEI. Trimming took 3 bases from V and 0 from J, leaving 9 bases between them. The CDR3 spells CASSEGSVSYEQYF. The CDR3, as DNA: TGTGCCAGCAGTGAGGGTTCTGTCTCCTACGAGCAGTACTTC.

This chain connects TRBV7-9 to TRBJ2-1; a possible D gene is TRBD2 (7 bases). Germline assignment: CDR1 SEHNR and CDR2 FQNEAQ (reference sequence). This CDR3 comprises 15 residues. V dropped 5 bases and J dropped 5 bases, with 16 bases sitting between them. Here the CDR3 DNA reads TGTGCCAGCAGCCCCCGACGGGGGGCTAACAATGAGCAGTTCTTC. Protein: CASSPRRGANNEQFF.

This clone was counted a few times. This chain links TRBV7-9 with TRBJ2-7; 9 bases map to TRBD1. Trimming took 1 base from V and 5 from J; bases not matched to a gene: 6. This CDR3 has 15 amino acids. Germline CDR1 and CDR2: SEHNR and FQNEAQ (reference sequence). The CDR3 is CASSLGGTGRNEQYF. The CDR3 nucleotides read TGTGCCAGCAGCTTAGGCGGGACAGGGCGGAACGAGCAGTACTTC.